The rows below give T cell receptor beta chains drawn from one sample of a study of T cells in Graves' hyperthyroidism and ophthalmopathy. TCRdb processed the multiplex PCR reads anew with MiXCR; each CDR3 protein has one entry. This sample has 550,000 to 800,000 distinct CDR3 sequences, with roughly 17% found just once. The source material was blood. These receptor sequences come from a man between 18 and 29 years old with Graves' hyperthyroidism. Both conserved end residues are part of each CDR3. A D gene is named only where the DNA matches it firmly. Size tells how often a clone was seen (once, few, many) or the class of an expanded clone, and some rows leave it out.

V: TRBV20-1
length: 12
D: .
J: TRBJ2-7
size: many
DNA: TGCAGTGCCTTAGAATGGTCCTACGAGCAGTACTTC
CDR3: CSALEWSYEQYF

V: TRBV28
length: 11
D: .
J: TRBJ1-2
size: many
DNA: TGTGCCAGCAGTACTAACTATGGCTACACCTTC
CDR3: CASSTNYGYTF

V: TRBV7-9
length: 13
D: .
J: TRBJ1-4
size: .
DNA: TGTGCCAGCAGCCCCCCAGGGGCCGAAAAACTGTTTTTT
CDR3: CASSPPGAEKLFF

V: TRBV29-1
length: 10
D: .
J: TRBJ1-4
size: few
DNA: TGCAGCGCGGGGGATGAAAAACTGTTTTTT
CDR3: CSAGDEKLFF

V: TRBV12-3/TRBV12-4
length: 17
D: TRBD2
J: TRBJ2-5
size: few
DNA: TGTGCCAGCAGTTTAGCTTACGGACTAGCGTATCAAGAGACCCAGTACTTC
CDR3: CASSLAYGLAYQETQYF

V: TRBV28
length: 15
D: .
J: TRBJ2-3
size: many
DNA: TGTGCCAGCAGTTTATCCCAGGGCGACACAGATACGCAGTATTTT
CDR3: CASSLSQGDTDTQYF

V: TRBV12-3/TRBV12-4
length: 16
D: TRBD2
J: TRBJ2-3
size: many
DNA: TGTGCCAGCAGTTTAGGACTAGCGGACTCCACAGATACGCAGTATTTT
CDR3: CASSLGLADSTDTQYF

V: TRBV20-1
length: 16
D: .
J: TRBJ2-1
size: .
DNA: TGCAGTGCTAGAGATATGTTGGGGCAGGGAGGCTATGAGCAGTTCTTC
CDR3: CSARDMLGQGGYEQFF

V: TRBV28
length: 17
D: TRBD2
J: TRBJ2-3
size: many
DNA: TGTGCCAGCAGAGGTCTAGCGGGAGGGCCCCGCACAGATACGCAGTATTTT
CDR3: CASRGLAGGPRTDTQYF

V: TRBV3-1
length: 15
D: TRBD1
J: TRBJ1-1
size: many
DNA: TGTGCCAGCAGCCAAGCCATGACAGGGGTAACTGAAGCTTTCTTT
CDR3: CASSQAMTGVTEAFF

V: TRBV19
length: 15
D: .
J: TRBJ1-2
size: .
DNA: TGTGCCAGTAGTCTCAACACCGGGACAAACTATGGCTACACCTTC
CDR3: CASSLNTGTNYGYTF

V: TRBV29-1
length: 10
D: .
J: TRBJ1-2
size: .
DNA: TGCAGCGTCGACCACTATGGCTACACCTTC
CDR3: CSVDHYGYTF

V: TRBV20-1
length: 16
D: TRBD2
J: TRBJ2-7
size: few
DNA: TGCAGTGCCCCAGCACTAGCGGGAGGGACGGGAGCCGAGCAGTACTTC
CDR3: CSAPALAGGTGAEQYF

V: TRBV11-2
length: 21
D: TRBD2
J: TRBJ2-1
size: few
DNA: TGTGCCAGCAGCTTAGATCGGAGGGGACTAGCGGGAGGAAACTTCTACAATGAGCAGTTCTTC
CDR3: CASSLDRRGLAGGNFYNEQFF

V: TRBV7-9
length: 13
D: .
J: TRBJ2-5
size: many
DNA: TGTGCCAGCAGCTTAGCCAGCCAAGAGACCCAGTACTTC
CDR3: CASSLASQETQYF

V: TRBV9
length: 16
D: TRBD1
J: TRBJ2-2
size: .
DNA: TGTGCCAGCAGCGACTACAGGGGCGGGAACACCGGGGAGCTGTTTTTT
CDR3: CASSDYRGGNTGELFF

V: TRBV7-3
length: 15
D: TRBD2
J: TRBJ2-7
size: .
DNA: TGTGCCAGCAGCCCCGTAGCGGGAGGGTATTACGAGCAGTACTTC
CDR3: CASSPVAGGYYEQYF

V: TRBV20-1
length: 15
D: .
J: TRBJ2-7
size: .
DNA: TGCAGTGCTAGAGATCATGGGGGGATAACCTACGAGCAGTACTTC
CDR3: CSARDHGGITYEQYF

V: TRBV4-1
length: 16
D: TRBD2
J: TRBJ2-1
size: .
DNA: TGCGCCAGCAGCAAACTCGTGCGGGAGCCTTACAATGAGCAGTTCTTC
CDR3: CASSKLVREPYNEQFF

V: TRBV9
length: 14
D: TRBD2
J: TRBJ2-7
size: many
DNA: TGTGCCAGCTCCCGGCTAGCGGGGATCTACGAGCAGTACTTC
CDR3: CASSRLAGIYEQYF

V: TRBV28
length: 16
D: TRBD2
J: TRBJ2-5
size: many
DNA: TGTGCCATCCGGGGATTTAGCGGGAGGGAAATCGAGACCCAGTACTTC
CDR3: CAIRGFSGREIETQYF

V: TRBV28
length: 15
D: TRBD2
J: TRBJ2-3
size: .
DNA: TGTGCCAGCAGCCGTAGCGGGAGGGTTGGAGATACGCAGTATTTT
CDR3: CASSRSGRVGDTQYF

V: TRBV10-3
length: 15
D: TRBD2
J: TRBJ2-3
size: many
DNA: TGTGCCATCAGTGAGTCTAGCGGGAGATCGGATACGCAGTATTTT
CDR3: CAISESSGRSDTQYF

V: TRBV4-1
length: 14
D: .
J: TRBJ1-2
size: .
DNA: TGCGCCAGCAGCCAAGTCGACGGGCCCCAAGGCTACACCTTC
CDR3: CASSQVDGPQGYTF

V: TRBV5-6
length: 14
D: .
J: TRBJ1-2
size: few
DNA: TGTGCCAGCAGCCCGGTGGAGGGGTGGAATGGCTACACCTTC
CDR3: CASSPVEGWNGYTF

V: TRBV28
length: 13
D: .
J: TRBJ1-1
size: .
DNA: TGTGCCAGCAGGACGGTACTGAACACTGAAGCTTTCTTT
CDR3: CASRTVLNTEAFF

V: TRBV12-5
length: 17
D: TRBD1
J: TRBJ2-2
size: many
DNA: TGTGCTAGTGGTTTGGTCCGGACAGGGTCGGACACCGGGGAGCTGTTTTTT
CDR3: CASGLVRTGSDTGELFF

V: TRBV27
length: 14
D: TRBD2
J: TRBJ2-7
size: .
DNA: TGTGCCAGCAGTTTATGGAGACTAGCCGGGGAGCAGTACTTC
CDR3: CASSLWRLAGEQYF

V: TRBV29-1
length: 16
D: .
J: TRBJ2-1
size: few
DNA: TGCAGCGTTGAAGATCCCGACGGTAGCTCCTACAATGAGCAGTTCTTC
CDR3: CSVEDPDGSSYNEQFF

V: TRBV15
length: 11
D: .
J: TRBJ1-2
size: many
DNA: TGTGCCACCAGCGAGGGGCCCGGCTACACCTTC
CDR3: CATSEGPGYTF

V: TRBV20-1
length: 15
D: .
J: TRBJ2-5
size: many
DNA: TGCAGTGCTAGGATTCTAGTGGGGAACCAAGAGACCCAGTACTTC
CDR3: CSARILVGNQETQYF

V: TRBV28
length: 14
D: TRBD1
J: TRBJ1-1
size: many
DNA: TGTGCCAGCAGCCCAGGGGGCTGGAACACTGAAGCTTTCTTT
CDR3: CASSPGGWNTEAFF

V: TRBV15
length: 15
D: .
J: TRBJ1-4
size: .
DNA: TGTGCCACCAGCAGAGAGCCCCTGCTCAATGAAAAACTGTTTTTT
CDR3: CATSREPLLNEKLFF

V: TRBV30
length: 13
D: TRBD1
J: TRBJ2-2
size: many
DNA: TGTGCCTGGACGGGACAGGGCGTCGGGGAGCTGTTTTTT
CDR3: CAWTGQGVGELFF

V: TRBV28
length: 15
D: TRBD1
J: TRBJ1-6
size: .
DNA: TGTGCCAGCAGCCCCGGACAGGGGTTAAGATCACCCCTCCACTTT
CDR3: CASSPGQGLRSPLHF

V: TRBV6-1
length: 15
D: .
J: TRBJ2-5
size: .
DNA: TGTGCCAGCAGTACGCCCGAGAGGGGCGGAGAGACCCAGTACTTC
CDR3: CASSTPERGGETQYF

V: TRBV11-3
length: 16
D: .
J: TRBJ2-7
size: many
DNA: TGTGCCAGCAGCTTAGACCCCCCCCAGAGGTCCTACGAGCAGTACTTC
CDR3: CASSLDPPQRSYEQYF